This T cell receptor beta chain was profiled in a study of shared clonotypes between healthy human individuals. General study findings and limits: A reduction in generation probabilities was seen for non-shared clonotypes relative to those shared by all four donors.

Profiling relied on immunoSEQ multiplex PCR, and the TCRdb table lists in-frame clones only, not all of them. The sample carries 2,500,000 or so clones, around nine tenths recorded once. Turning to this clone: Antigen: not known.

Sequences were obtained from naive CD4+ T cells sorted from blood. Subset: CD45RA+ positively selected. The clonotype originates from a man aged 18 to 30 in good health.

The DNA of the CDR3 is TGTGCCAGCAGCCAAGAGACAATAGGGGGGTGGTACAATGAGCAGTTCTTC. It translates to CASSQETIGGWYNEQFF. The V and J genes are TRBV4-2 and TRBJ2-1; D tentatively reads TRBD1 or TRBD2 (6 bases each). Germline assignment: CDR1 LGHNA and CDR2 YNFKEQ. V was clipped by 0 bases and J by 4 bases, with 16 bases between them. The CDR3 length is 17 residues.